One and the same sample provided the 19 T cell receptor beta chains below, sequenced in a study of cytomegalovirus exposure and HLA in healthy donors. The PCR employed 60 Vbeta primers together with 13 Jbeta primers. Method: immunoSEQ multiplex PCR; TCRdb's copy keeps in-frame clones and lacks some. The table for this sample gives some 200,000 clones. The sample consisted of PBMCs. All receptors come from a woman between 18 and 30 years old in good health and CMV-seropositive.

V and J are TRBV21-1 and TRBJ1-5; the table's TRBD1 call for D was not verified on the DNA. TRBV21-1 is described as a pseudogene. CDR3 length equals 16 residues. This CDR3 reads CASSTRTVHSNQPQHF. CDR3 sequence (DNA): TGTGCCAGCAGCACCCGGACAGTCCATAGCAATCAGCCCCAGCATTTT.

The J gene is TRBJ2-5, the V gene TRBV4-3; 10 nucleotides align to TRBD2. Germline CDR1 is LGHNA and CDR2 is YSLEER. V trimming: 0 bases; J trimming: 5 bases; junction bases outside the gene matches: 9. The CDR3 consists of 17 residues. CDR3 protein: CASSQDWSSGGPETQYF. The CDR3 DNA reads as TGCGCCAGCAGCCAAGACTGGTCTAGCGGGGGTCCGGAGACCCAGTACTTC.

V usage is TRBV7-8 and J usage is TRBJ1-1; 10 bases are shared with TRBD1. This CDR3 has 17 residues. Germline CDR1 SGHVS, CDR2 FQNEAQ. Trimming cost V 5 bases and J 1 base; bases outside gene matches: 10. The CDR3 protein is CASSTRPGQGRNTEAFF. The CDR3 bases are TGTGCCAGCAGCACCAGGCCGGGACAGGGGAGGAACACTGAAGCTTTCTTT.

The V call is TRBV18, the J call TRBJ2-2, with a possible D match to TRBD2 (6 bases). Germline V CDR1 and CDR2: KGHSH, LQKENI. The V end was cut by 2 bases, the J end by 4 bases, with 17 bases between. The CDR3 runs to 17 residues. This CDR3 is CASSPEGGNLGTGELFF. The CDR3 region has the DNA TGTGCCAGCTCACCAGAAGGCGGGAATCTGGGCACCGGGGAGCTGTTTTTT.

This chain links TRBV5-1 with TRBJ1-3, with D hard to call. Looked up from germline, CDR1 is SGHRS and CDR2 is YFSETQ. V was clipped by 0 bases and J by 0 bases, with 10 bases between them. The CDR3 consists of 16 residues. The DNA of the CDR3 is TGCGCCAGCAGCTTGGATTCTCCGAGCTCTGGAAACACCATATATTTT. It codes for CASSLDSPSSGNTIYF.

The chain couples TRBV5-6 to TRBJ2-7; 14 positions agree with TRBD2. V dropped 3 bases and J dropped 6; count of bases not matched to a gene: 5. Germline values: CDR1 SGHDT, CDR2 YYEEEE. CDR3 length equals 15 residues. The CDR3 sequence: CASSSMTSGGAEQYF. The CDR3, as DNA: TGTGCCAGCAGCTCCATGACTAGCGGGGGGGCCGAGCAGTACTTC.

The CDR3 coding sequence is TGTGCCAGCAGCTTAGCGGGGACAGGGGGCTGGGATGAGCAGTTCTTC. This sequence encodes CASSLAGTGGWDEQFF. J is TRBJ2-1 and V is TRBV7-6; 12 positions match TRBD1. Germline loops: CDR1 SGHVS, CDR2 FNYEAQ. J was trimmed by 8 bases and V by 0 bases; bases with no gene match: 5. CDR3 length equals 16 residues. The whole variable domain, filled in from reference TRBV7-6 and TRBJ2-1, reads GAGVSQSPRYKVTKRGQDVALRCDPISGHVSLYWYRQALGQGPEFLTYFNYEAQQDKSGLPNDRFSAERPEGSISTLTIQRTEQRDSAMYRCASSLAGTGGWDEQFFGPGTRLTVL.

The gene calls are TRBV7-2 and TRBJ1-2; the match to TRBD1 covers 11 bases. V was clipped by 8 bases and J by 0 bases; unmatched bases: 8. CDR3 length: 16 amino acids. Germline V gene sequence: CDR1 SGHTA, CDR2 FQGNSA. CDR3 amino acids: CASGYGTGGSNYGYTF. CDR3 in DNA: TGTGCCAGCGGATACGGGACAGGGGGATCTAACTATGGCTACACCTTC.

CDR3 in amino acids: CASSQDLTPYNEQFF. CDR3 in DNA: TGTGCCAGCAGCCAGGACTTGACCCCCTACAATGAGCAGTTCTTC. The V and J genes are TRBV5-4 and TRBJ2-1; a possible D gene is TRBD2 (5 bases). The V gene lost 4 bases and the J gene lost 2 bases, with 13 bases spanning the gap. The CDR3 length is 15 residues. CDR1 is SGHNT and CDR2 is YYREEE in the germline V gene (reference sequence). The entire variable domain, with the rest obtained from reference TRBV5-4 and TRBJ2-1, is as follows: ETGVTQSPTHLIKTRGQQVTLRCSSQSGHNTVSWYQQALGQGPQFIFQYYREEENGRGNFPPRFSGLQFPNYSSELNVNALELDDSALYLCASSQDLTPYNEQFFGPGTRLTVL.

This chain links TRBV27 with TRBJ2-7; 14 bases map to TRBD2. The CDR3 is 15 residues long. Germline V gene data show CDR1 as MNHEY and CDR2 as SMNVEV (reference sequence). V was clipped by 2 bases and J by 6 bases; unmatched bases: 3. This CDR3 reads CASSLGTSGSSEQYF. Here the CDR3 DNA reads TGTGCCAGCAGTTTAGGGACTAGCGGGAGCAGCGAGCAGTACTTC.

The CDR3 spells CASSYSSTEAFF. Written as DNA, the CDR3 is TGTGCCAGCAGTTACTCGAGCACTGAAGCTTTCTTT. This rearrangement joins TRBV6-6 to TRBJ1-1; D ambiguous. CDR3 size: 12 residues. Trimming stripped 0 bases from V and 4 bases from J, with 3 bases between. Germline values: CDR1 MNHNY, CDR2 SVGAGI (reference sequence).

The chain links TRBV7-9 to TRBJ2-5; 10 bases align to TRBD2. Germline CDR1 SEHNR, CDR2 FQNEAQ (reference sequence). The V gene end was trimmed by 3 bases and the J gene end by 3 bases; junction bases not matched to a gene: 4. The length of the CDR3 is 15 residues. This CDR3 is CASSLASGRKETQYF. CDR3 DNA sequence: TGTGCCAGCAGCTTGGCTAGCGGGAGAAAAGAGACCCAGTACTTC.

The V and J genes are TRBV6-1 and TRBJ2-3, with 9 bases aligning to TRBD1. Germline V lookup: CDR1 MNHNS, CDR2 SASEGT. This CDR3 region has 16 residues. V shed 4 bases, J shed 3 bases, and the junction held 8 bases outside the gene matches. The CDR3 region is CASSVLGTGMTDTQYF. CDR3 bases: TGTGCCAGCAGTGTACTTGGGACAGGGATGACAGATACGCAGTATTTT.

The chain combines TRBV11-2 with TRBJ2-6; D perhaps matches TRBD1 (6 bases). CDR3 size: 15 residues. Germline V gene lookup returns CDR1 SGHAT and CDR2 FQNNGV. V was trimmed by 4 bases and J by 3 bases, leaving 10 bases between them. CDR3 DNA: TGTGCCAGCAGCTCCCCAGGGGTTGGGGCCAACGTCCTGACTTTC. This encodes CASSSPGVGANVLTF.

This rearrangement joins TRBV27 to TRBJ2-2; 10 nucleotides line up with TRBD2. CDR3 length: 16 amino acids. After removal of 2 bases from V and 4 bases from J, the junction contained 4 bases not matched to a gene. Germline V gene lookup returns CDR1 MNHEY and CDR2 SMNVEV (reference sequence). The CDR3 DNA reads TGTGCCAGCAGTTTACTAGCGGGAGTCAGCACCGGGGAGCTGTTTTTT. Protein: CASSLLAGVSTGELFF.

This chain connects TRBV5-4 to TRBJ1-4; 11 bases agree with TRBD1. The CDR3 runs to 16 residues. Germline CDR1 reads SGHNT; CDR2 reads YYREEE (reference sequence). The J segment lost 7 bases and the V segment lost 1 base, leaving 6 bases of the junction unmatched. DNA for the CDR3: TGTGCCAGCAGCTTGTGGGGGACAGGGGGGGGTGAAAAACTGTTTTTT. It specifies CASSLWGTGGGEKLFF.

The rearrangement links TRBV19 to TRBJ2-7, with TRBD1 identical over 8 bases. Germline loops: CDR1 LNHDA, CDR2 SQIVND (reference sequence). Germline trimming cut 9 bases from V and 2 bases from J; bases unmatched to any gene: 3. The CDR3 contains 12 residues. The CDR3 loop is CASETGAYEQYF. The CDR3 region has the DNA TGTGCCAGCGAGACAGGGGCCTACGAGCAGTACTTC.

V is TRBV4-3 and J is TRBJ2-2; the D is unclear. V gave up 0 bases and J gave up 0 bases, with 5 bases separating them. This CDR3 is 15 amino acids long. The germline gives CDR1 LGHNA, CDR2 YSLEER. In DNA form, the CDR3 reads TGCGCCAGCAGCCAAGATCCGGCGAACACCGGGGAGCTGTTTTTT. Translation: CASSQDPANTGELFF.

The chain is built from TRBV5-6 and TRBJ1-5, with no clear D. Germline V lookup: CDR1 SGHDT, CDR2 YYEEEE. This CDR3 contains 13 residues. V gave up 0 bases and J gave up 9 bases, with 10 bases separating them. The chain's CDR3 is CASSLAGARPQHF. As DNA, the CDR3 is TGTGCCAGCAGCTTGGCCGGAGCAAGGCCCCAGCATTTT.